The entry below describes one T cell receptor beta chain. Its target is unknown. The CDR3 sequence is 16 residues long. Germline V gene data show CDR1 as SGHRS and CDR2 as YFSETQ. V shed 0 bases and J 0 bases; nucleotides not matched to a gene: 2. The table came from immunoSEQ multiplex PCR; TCRdb's copy has only in-frame clones and leaves some out. The profile covers under 200,000 clones, with 92% appearing a single time and around 4% taken by the ten largest. The data originate from a study of T cell responses to AZD1222 COVID-19 vaccine. Study outcomes and limitations: Repertoires were obtained only post-peak T cell response. Dominant at 160-218 and 743-854, vaccine-associated CD4 TCRs also spanned spike. Spike-specific TCR breadth and depth went up after people got two AZD1222 doses.

The gene calls are TRBV5-1 and TRBJ2-7; TRBD2 matches 11 bases. Source: peripheral blood, taken on day 0 of MenACWY control vaccination. The TCR sequence derives from an adult in good health. The CDR3 loop is CASSLGTSGFSYEQYF. As DNA, the CDR3 is TGCGCCAGCAGCTTGGGGACTAGCGGGTTCTCCTACGAGCAGTACTTC.